This TCR beta chain was sequenced in a study of cytomegalovirus exposure and HLA in healthy donors. Study-wide results and limits: When a later analysis compared HLA-associated TCR beta chains with equally common others, the HLA-associated chains turned out to be more clonally expanded and to have lower generation probabilities. Most CMV-associated TCR beta chains were later found to appear HLA-restricted.

Concerning this clone itself: Its antigen is not known.

The PCR made use of 60 Vbeta and 13 Jbeta primers. The repertoire was sequenced with immunoSEQ multiplex PCR; TCRdb's copy has only in-frame clones and lacks some. The table includes about 150,000 clones, around three fifths detected once. The sequenced material came from PBMCs. This clonotype was obtained from a woman between 35 and 50 years old in good health and CMV-seronegative.

The CDR3 loop reads CASSLASSGQGIGGYTF. CDR3 bases: TGTGCCAGCAGCTTGGCTTCGAGCGGACAGGGGATAGGAGGCTACACCTTC. The V gene is TRBV5-4, the J gene TRBJ1-2; the match to TRBD1 covers 9 bases. Losses at the gene ends were 0 bases for V and 8 bases for J; bases not matched to a gene: 14. Germline CDR1 is SGHNT and CDR2 is YYREEE (reference sequence). The CDR3 sequence is 17 residues long.